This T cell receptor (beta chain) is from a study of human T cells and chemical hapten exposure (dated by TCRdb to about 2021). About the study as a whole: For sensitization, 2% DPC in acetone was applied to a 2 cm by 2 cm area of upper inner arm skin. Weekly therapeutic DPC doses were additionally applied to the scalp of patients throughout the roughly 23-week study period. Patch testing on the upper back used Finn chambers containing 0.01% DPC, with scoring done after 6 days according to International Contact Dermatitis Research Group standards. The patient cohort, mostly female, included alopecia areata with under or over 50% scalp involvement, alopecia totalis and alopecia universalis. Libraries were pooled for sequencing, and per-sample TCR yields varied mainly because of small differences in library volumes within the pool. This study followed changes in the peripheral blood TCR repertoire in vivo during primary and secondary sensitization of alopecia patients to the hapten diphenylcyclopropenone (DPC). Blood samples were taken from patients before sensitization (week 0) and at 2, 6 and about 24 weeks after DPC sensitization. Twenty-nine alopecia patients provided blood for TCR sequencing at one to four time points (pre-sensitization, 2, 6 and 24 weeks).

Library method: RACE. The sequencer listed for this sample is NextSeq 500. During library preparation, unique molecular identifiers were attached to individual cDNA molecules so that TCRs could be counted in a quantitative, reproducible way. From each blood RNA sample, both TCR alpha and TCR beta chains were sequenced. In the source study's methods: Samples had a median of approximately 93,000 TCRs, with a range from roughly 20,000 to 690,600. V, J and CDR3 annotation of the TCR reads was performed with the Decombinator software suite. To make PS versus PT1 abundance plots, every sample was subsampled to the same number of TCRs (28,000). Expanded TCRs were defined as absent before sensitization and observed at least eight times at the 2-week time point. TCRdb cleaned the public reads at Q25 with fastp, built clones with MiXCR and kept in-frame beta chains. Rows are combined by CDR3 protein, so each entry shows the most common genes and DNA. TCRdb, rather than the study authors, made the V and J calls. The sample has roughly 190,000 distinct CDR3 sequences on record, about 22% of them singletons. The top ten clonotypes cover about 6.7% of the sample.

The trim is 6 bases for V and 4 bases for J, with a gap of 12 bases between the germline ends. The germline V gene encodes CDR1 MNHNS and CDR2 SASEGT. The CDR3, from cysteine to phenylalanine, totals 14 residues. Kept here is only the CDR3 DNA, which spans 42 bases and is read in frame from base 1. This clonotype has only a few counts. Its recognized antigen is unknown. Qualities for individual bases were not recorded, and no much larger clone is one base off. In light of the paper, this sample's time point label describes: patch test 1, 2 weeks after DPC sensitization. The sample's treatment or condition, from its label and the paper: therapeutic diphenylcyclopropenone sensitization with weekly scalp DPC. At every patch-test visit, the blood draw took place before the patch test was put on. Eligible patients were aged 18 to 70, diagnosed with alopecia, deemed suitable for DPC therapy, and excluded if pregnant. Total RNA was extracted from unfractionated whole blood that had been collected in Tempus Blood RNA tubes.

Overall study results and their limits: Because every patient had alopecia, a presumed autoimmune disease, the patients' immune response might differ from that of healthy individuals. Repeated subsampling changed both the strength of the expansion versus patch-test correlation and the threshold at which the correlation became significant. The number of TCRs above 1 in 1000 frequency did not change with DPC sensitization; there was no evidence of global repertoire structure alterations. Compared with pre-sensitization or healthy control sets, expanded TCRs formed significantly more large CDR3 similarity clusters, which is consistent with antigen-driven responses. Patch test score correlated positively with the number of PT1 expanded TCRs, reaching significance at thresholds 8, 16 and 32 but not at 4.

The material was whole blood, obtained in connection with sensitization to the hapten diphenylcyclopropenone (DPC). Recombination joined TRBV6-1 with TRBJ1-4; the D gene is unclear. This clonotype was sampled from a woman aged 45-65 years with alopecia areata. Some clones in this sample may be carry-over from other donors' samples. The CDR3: CASRAFSNNEKLFF. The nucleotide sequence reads TGTGCCAGCAGGGCCTTCTCGAATAATGAAAAACTGTTTTTT.